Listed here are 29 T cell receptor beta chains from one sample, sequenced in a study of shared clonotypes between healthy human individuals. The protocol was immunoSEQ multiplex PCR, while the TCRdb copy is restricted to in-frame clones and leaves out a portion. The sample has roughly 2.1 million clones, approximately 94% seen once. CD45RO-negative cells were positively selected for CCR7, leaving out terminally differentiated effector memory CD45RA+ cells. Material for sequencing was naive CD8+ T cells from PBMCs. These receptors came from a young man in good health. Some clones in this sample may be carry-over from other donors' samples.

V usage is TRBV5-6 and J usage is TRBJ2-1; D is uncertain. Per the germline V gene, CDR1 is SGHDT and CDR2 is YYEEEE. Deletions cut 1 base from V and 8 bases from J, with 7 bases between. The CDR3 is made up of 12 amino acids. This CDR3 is CASSLPDDEQFF. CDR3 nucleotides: TGTGCCAGCAGCTTGCCAGACGATGAGCAGTTCTTC.

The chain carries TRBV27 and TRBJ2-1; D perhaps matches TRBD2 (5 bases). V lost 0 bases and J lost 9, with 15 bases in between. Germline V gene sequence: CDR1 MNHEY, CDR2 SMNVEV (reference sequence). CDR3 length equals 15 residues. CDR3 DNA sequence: TGTGCCAGCAGTTTATCTTCCACGGGGATGGTTGAGCAGTTCTTC. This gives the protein CASSLSSTGMVEQFF.

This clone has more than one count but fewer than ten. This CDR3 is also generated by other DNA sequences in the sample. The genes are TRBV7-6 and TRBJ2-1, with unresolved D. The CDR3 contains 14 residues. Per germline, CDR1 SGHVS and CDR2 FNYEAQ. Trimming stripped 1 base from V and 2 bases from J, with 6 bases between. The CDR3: CASSLGGPYNEQFF. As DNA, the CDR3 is TGTGCCAGCAGCTTAGGTGGCCCCTACAATGAGCAGTTCTTC.

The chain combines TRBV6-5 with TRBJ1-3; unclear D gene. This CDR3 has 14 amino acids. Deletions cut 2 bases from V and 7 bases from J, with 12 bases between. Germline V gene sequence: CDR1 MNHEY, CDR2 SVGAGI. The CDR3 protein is CASSYKSFGNTIYF. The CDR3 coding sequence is TGTGCCAGCAGTTACAAATCTTTTGGCAACACCATATATTTT.

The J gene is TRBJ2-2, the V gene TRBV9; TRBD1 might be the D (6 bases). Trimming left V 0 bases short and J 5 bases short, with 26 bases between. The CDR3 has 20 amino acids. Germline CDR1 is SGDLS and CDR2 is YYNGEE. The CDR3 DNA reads TGTGCCAGCAGCGTAGCTGTAGAAGGGGGAGCTCCCCTGGGGACCGGGGAGCTGTTTTTT. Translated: CASSVAVEGGAPLGTGELFF.

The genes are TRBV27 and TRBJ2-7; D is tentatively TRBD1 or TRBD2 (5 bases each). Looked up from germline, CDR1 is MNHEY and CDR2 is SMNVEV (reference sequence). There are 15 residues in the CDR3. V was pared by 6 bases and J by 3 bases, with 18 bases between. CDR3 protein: CASSLTGPGGYEQYF. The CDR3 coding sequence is TGTGCCAGCAGCCTCACGGGGCCAGGAGGCTACGAGCAGTACTTC.

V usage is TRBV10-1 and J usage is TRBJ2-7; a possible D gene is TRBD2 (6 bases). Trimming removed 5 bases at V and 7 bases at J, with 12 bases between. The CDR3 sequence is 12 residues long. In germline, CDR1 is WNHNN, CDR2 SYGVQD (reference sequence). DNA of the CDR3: TGCGCCAGCAGTCCCGGGGCGGGGGAGCAGTACTTC. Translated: CASSPGAGEQYF.

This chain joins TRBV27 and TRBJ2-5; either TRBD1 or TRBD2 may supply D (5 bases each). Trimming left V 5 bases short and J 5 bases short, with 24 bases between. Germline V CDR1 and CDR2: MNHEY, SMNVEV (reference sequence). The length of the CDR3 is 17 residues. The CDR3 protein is CASSPYRGTRNSETQYF. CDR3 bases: TGTGCCAGCAGTCCATATAGAGGGACGCGGAATTCGGAGACCCAGTACTTC.

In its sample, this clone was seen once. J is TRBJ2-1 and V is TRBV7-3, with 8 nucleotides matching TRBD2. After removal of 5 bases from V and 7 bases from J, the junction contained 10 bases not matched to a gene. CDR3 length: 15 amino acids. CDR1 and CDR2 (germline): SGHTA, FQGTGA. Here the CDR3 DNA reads TGTGCCAGCAGCCGGGCGGGAGGCTCCGGGAATGAGCAGTTCTTC. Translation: CASSRAGGSGNEQFF.

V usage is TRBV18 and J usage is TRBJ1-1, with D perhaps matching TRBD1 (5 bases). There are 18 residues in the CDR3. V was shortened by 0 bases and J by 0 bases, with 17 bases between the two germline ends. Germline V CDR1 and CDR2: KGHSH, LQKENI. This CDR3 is CASSPPVVIGTVNTEAFF. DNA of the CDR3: TGTGCCAGCTCACCACCGGTAGTTATAGGGACGGTGAACACTGAAGCTTTCTTT.

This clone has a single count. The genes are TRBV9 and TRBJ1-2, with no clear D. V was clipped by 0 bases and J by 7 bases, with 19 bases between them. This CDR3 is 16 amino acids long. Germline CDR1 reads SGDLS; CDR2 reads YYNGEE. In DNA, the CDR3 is TGTGCCAGCAGCGTAGCCCTCTACTCTTCCCCTACTGGCTACACCTTC. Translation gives CASSVALYSSPTGYTF.

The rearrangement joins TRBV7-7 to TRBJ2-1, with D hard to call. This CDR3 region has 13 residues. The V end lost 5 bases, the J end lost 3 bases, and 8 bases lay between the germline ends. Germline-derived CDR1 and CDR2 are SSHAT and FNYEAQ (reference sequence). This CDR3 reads CASSTDRYNEQFF. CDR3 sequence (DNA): TGTGCCAGCAGCACGGACCGCTACAATGAGCAGTTCTTC.

The CDR3 spells CASSPAGAGSSYEQYF. As DNA, the CDR3 is TGTGCCAGCAGCCCAGCGGGGGCGGGGAGCTCCTACGAGCAGTACTTC. The rearrangement uses TRBV7-9 and TRBJ2-7; 8 nucleotides align to TRBD2. The CDR3 contains 16 residues. V dropped 5 bases and J dropped 0; count of bases not matched to a gene: 9. CDR1 and CDR2 (germline): SEHNR, FQNEAQ (reference sequence).

CDR3 sequence reads: CASSQVLGPQETQYF. The CDR3 coding sequence is TGCGCCAGCAGCCAAGTCCTCGGGCCTCAAGAGACCCAGTACTTC. J is TRBJ2-5 and V is TRBV4-1, with no clear D. Germline-derived CDR1 and CDR2 are MGHRA and YSYEKL. The CDR3 sequence is 15 residues long. V was clipped by 1 base and J by 2 bases, with 11 bases between them.

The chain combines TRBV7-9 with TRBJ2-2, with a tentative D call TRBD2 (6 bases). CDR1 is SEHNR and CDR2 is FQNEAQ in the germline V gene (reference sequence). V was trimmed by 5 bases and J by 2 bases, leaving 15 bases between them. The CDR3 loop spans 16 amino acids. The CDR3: CASSPSGRGNTGELFF. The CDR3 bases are TGTGCCAGCAGCCCTTCGGGGCGGGGAAACACCGGGGAGCTGTTTTTT.

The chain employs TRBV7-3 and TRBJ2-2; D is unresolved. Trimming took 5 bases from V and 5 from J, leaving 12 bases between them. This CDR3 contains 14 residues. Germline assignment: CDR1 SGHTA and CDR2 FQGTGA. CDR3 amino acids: CASSLGSSTGELFF. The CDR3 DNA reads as TGTGCCAGCAGCCTAGGGTCCAGTACCGGGGAGCTGTTTTTT.

CDR3 residues: CASSSDYSAEQYF. The DNA for the CDR3 is TGTGCCAGCAGCTCGGACTACTCCGCCGAGCAGTACTTC. The chain uses TRBV27 and TRBJ2-7; TRBD2 might be the D (6 bases). Trimming stripped 6 bases from V and 6 bases from J, with 15 bases between. CDR1 MNHEY and CDR2 SMNVEV come from the germline V gene (reference sequence). The CDR3 is made up of 13 amino acids.

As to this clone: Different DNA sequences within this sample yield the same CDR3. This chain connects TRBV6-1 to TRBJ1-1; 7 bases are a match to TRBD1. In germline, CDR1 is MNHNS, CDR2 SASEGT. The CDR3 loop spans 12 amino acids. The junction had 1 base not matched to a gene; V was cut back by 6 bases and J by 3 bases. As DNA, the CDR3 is TGTGCCAGCAGAACAGGGGACACTGAAGCTTTCTTT. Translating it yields CASRTGDTEAFF.

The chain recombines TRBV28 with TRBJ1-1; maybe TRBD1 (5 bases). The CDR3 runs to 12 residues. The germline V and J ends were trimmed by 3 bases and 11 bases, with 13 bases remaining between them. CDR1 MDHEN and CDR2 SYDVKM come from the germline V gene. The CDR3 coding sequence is TGTGCCAGCAGTTTTGACAAGGGGAAGGCTTTCTTT. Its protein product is CASSFDKGKAFF.

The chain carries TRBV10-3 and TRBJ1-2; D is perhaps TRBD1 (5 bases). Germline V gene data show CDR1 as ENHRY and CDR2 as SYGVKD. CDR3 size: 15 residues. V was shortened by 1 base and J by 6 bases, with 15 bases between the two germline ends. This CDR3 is CAISEYQQAKNGYTF. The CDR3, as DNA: TGTGCCATCAGTGAGTATCAACAGGCTAAGAATGGCTACACCTTC.

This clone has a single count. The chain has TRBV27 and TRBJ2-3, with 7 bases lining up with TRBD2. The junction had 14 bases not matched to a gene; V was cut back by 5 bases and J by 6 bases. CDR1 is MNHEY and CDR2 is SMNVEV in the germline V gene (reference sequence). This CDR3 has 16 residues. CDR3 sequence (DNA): TGTGCCAGCAGTCCCCCAAGGCGGGCGGGAGTTGATACGCAGTATTTT. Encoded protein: CASSPPRRAGVDTQYF.

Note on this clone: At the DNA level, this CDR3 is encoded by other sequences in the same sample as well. This CDR3 is CASSLSANYEQYF. As DNA, the CDR3 is TGTGCCAGCAGTTTATCCGCTAACTACGAGCAGTACTTC. The V gene is TRBV27, the J gene TRBJ2-7, with D unclear. Germline V gives CDR1 MNHEY, CDR2 SMNVEV (reference sequence). V was pared by 0 bases and J by 3 bases, with 6 bases between. The CDR3 totals 13 residues.

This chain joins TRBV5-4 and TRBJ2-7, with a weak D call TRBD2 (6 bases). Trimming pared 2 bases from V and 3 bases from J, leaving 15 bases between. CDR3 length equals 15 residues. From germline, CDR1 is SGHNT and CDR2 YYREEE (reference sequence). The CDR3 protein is CASSLNPGGDYEQYF. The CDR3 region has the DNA TGTGCCAGCAGCTTAAATCCTGGCGGGGACTACGAGCAGTACTTC.

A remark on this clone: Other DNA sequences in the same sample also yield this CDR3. This chain's CDR3 is CASSIGGTGANVLTF. Here the CDR3 DNA reads TGTGCCAGTAGTATCGGGGGCACCGGGGCCAACGTCCTGACTTTC. The V call is TRBV19, the J call TRBJ2-6, with D perhaps matching TRBD1 or TRBD2 (6 bases each). The CDR3 runs to 15 residues. CDR1 is LNHDA and CDR2 is SQIVND in the germline V gene (reference sequence). Between the trimmed V and J ends, which lost 3 bases and 4 bases, there was a span of 10 bases.

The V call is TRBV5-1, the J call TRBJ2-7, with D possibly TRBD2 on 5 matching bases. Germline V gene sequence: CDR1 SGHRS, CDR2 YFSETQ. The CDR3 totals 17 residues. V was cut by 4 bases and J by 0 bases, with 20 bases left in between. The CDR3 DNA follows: TGCGCCAGCAGCCTAAGCCCGAGCGGAGGAGGCTCCTACGAGCAGTACTTC. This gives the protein CASSLSPSGGGSYEQYF.

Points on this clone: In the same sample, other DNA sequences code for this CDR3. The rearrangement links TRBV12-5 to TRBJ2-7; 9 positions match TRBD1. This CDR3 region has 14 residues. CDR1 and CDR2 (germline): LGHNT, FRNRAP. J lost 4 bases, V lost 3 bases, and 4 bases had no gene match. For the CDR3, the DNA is TGTGCTAGTGGTTTCGGGACAGGGCTATACGAGCAGTACTTC. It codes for CASGFGTGLYEQYF.

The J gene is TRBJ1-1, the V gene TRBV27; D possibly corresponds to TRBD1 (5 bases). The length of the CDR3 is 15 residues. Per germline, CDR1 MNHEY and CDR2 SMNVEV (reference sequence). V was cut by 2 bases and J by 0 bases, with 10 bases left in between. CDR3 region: CASSLGRALNTEAFF. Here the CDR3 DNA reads TGTGCCAGCAGTTTAGGCAGGGCCCTGAACACTGAAGCTTTCTTT.

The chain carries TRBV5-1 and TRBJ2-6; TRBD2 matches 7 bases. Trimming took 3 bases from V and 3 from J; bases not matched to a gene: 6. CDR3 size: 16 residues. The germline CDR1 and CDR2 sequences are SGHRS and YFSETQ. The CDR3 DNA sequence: TGCGCCAGCAGCTCCTCGGCGGGAGTTGGGGCCAACGTCCTGACTTTC. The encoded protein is CASSSSAGVGANVLTF.

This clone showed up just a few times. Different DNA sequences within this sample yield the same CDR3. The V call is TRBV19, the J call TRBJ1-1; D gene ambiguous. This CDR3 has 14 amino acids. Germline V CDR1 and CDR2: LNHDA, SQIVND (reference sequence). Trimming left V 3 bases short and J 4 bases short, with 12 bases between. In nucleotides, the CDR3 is TGTGCCAGTAGTATTGGACGGGCGGGCACTGAAGCTTTCTTT. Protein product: CASSIGRAGTEAFF.